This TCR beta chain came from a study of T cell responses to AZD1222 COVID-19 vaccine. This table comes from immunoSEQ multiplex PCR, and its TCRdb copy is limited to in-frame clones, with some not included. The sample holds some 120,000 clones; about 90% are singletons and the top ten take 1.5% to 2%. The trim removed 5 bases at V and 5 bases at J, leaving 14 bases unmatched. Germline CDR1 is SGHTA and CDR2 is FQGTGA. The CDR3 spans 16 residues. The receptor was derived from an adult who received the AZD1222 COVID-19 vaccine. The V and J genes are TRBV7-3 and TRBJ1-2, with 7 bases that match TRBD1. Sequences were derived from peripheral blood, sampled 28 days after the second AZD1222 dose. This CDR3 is CASSPRGGREKYGYTF. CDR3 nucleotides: TGTGCCAGCAGCCCCAGAGGGGGCAGGGAGAAATATGGCTACACCTTC. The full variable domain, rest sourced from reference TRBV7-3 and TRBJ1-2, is GAGVSQTPSNKVTEKGKYVELRCDPISGHTALYWYRQSLGQGPEFLIYFQGTGAADDSGLPNDRFFAVRPEGSVSTLKIQRTERGDSAVYLCASSPRGGREKYGYTFGSGTRLTVV.